The source of this T cell receptor (beta chain) is a study of blood T cell repertoires in COVID-19. Study-wide context: Whether acute or convalescent, the COVID-19 samples came from the United States, Italy and Spain. Nucleic acid was either cDNA or gDNA, and it came from T cells, B-cell-depleted T cells, or PBMCs.

This clone appeared a few times. The V gene end was trimmed by 0 bases and the J gene end by 8 bases; junction bases not matched to a gene: 7. Looked up from germline, CDR1 is MNHNY and CDR2 is SVGAGI (reference sequence). The CDR3 runs 15 residues. Seattle's enrolled individuals joined amid active infection and were then monitored longitudinally. In the original processing: Amplification of reference gene primers provided the estimated nucleated cell counts. The data were produced by immunoSEQ multiplex PCR, yet TCRdb's version contains in-frame clones alone and is incomplete. That table supplies the V and J calls and clone size; D and trimming were determined from the DNA. This table holds fewer than 600,000 clones, nearly 90% found once.

The chain employs TRBV6-6 and TRBJ2-4, with 7 bases aligning to TRBD2. The sequencing input was peripheral blood. This receptor was taken from a man in his late teens or twenties with COVID-19, enrolled during active disease. CDR3 residues: CASSYSKGGGDIQYF. CDR3 sequence (DNA): TGTGCCAGCAGTTACTCGAAAGGTGGGGGGGACATTCAGTACTTC.